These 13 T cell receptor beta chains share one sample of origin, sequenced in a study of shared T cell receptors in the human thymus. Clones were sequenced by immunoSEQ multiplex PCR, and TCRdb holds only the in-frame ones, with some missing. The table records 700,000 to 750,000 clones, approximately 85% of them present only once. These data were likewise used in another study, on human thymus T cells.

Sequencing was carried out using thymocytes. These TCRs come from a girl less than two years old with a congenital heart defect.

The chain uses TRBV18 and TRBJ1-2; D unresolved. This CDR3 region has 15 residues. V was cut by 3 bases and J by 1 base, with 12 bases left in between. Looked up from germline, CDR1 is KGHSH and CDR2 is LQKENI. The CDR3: CASSPGREVNYGYTF. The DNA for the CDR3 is TGTGCCAGCTCACCGGGGAGGGAGGTTAACTATGGCTACACCTTC.

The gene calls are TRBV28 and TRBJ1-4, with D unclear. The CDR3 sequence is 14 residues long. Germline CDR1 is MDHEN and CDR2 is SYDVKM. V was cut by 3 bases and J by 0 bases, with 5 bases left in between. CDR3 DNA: TGTGCCAGCAGTTTCGTTTCAACTAATGAAAAACTGTTTTTT. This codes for CASSFVSTNEKLFF.

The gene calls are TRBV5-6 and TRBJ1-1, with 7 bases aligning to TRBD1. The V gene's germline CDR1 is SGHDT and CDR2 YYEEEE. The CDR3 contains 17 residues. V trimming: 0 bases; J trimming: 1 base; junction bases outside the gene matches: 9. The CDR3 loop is CASSLESWTGGNTEAFF. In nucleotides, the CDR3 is TGTGCCAGCAGCTTGGAATCTTGGACAGGCGGGAACACTGAAGCTTTCTTT.

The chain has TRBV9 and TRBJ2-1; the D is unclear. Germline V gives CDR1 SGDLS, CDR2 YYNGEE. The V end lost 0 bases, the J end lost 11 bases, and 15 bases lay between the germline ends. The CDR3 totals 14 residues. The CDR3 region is CASSVGRYSMKQFF. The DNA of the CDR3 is TGTGCCAGCAGCGTAGGTCGATACTCAATGAAGCAGTTCTTC.

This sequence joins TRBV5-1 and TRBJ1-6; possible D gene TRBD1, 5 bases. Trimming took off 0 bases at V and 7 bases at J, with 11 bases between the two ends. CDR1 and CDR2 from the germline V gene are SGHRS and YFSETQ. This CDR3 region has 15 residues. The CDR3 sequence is CASSLAGGTNSPLHF. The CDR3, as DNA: TGCGCCAGCAGCTTGGCCGGGGGAACAAATTCACCCCTCCACTTT.

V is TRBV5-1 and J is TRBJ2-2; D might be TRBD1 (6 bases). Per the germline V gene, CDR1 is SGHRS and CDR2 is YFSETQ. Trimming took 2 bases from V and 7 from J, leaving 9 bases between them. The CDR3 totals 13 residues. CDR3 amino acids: CASSLPDSGELFF. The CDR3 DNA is TGCGCCAGCAGCTTACCGGACAGCGGGGAGCTGTTTTTT.

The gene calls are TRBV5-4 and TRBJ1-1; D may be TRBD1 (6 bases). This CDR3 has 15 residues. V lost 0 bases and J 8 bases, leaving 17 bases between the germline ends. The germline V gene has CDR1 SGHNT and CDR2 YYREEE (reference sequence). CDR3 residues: CASSLVRGTVIEAFF. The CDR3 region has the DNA TGTGCCAGCAGCTTGGTAAGGGGGACCGTGATAGAAGCTTTCTTT.

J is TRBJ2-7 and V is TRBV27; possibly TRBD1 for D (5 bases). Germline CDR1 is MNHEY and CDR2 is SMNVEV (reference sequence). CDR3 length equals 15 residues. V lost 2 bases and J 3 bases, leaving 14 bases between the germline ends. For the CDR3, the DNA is TGTGCCAGCAGTTTACCCCAACTTGGACACTACGAGCAGTACTTC. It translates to CASSLPQLGHYEQYF.

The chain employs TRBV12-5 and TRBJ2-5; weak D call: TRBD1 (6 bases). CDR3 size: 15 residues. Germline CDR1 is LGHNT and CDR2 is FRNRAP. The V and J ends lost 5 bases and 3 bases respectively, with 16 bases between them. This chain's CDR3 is CASGTPTGAEETQYF. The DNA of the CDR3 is TGTGCTAGTGGTACCCCGACAGGCGCCGAAGAGACCCAGTACTTC.

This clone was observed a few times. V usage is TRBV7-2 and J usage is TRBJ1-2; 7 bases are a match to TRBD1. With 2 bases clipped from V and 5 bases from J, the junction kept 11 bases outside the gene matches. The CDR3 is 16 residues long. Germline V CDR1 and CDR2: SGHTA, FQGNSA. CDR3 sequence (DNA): TGTGCCAGCAGCTTAACGCCATCGGGACAGCCTTATGGCTACACCTTC. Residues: CASSLTPSGQPYGYTF.

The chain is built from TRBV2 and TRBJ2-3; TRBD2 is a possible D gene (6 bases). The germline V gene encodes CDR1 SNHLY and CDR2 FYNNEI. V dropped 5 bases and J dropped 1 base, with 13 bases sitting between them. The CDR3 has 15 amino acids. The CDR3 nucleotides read TGTGCCAGCAGTTCTCGGCGGGGAGGCACAGATACGCAGTATTTT. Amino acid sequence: CASSSRRGGTDTQYF.

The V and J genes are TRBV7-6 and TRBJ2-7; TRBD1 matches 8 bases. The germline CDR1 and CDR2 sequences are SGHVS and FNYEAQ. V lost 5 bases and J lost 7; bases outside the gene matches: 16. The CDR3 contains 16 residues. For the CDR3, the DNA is TGTGCCAGCAGCCACGACAGGGGAATGACGGTGTGGGAGCAGTACTTC. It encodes CASSHDRGMTVWEQYF.

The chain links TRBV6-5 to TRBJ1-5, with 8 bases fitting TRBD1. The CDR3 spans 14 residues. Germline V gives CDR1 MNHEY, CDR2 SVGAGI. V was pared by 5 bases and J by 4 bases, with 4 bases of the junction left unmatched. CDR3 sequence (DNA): TGTGCCAGCAGTCAGGACAGGGCGAATCAGCCCCAGCATTTT. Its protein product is CASSQDRANQPQHF.